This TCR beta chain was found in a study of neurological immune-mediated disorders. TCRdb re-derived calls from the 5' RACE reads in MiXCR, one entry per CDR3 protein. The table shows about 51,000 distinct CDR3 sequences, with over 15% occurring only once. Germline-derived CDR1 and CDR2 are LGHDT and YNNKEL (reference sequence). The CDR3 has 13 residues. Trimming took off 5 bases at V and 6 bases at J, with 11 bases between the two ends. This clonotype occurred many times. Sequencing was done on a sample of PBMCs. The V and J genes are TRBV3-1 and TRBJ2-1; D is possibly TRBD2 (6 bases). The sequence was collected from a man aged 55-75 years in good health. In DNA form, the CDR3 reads TGTGCCAGCAGCACACTAGCCACCAATGAGCAGTTCTTC. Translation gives CASSTLATNEQFF.